This TCR beta chain was identified during a study of cytomegalovirus exposure and HLA in healthy donors. About the research overall: The 120 or so validation repertoires used a platform that matched the one used for the roughly 700 first-cohort repertoires, as a later analysis reported.

The table came from immunoSEQ multiplex PCR; TCRdb's copy has only in-frame clones and leaves some out. The profile shows roughly 45,000 clones, roughly 92% of them singletons. This clone has more than one count but fewer than ten. V lost 4 bases and J lost 2, with 18 bases in between. The germline V gene encodes CDR1 MGHDK and CDR2 SYGVNS. The CDR3 is 16 residues long. The receptor comes from a man between 18 and 29 years old in good health and CMV-seronegative. Sequences were obtained from PBMCs. The chain employs TRBV25-1 and TRBJ2-7, with D perhaps TRBD2 (6 bases). CDR3 loop: CASSGVSGLRPYEQYF. In DNA form, the CDR3 reads TGTGCCAGCAGTGGCGTTAGCGGCCTCCGACCCTACGAGCAGTACTTC.